Each of the 16 T cell receptor beta chains below was sequenced from the same sample in a study of TIL therapy for anti-PD-1-resistant metastatic lung cancer. The libraries were made with immunoSEQ v3. The table came from immunoSEQ multiplex PCR; TCRdb's copy has only in-frame clones and leaves some out. The repertoire holds some 60,000 clones, about two thirds seen once, with around 6.3% in the top ten. Time point indicated: pre-treatment sample, taken before nivolumab and TIL therapy. This sample comprised blood, obtained at baseline. These receptors all stem from a person between 25 and 80 years old with non-small cell lung cancer.

This chain links TRBV29-1 with TRBJ1-2; a possible D gene is TRBD1 (6 bases). Germline-derived CDR1 and CDR2 are SQVTM and ANQGSEA. Trimming pared 6 bases from V and 6 bases from J, leaving 17 bases between. The CDR3 loop spans 13 amino acids. The CDR3 is CSVAGGGANGYTF. In DNA, the CDR3 is TGCAGCGTGGCTGGGGGGGGCGCAAATGGCTACACCTTC.

CDR3 in amino acids: CASSLAQGANEQFF. For the CDR3, the DNA is TGCGCCAGCAGCTTAGCGCAGGGGGCTAATGAGCAGTTCTTC. V gene TRBV5-1 combines with J gene TRBJ2-1; 8 bases align to TRBD1. This CDR3 is 14 amino acids long. CDR1 SGHRS and CDR2 YFSETQ come from the germline V gene. J was trimmed by 7 bases and V by 2 bases; bases with no gene match: 5.

V and J are TRBV2 and TRBJ1-5; tentatively, D is TRBD1 (5 bases). The CDR3 sequence is 14 residues long. Germline loops: CDR1 SNHLY, CDR2 FYNNEI. The V end lost 3 bases, the J end lost 4 bases, and 10 bases lay between the germline ends. The CDR3 coding sequence is TGTGCCAGCAGTGACAGGGTAGGAAATCAGCCCCAGCATTTT. Amino acids: CASSDRVGNQPQHF.

The rearrangement joins TRBV4-1 to TRBJ1-1; no reliable D call. With 1 base removed from V and 1 base from J, the gap between germline ends came to 4 bases. CDR1 and CDR2 from the germline V gene are MGHRA and YSYEKL. This CDR3 contains 13 residues. The CDR3 spells CASSQVGNTEAFF. The CDR3 DNA reads as TGCGCCAGCAGCCAAGTCGGGAACACTGAAGCTTTCTTT.

This clone was observed once. The chain's CDR3 is CASSLTGDQPQHF. CDR3 DNA: TGTGCCAGCAGCTTGACAGGAGATCAGCCCCAGCATTTT. This chain connects TRBV7-9 to TRBJ1-5; TRBD1 is a possible D gene (6 bases). This CDR3 comprises 13 residues. Trimming shortened V by 3 bases and J by 5 bases, and 8 bases separated the two germline ends. Germline V gene lookup returns CDR1 SEHNR and CDR2 FQNEAQ (reference sequence).

The chain is built from TRBV29-1 and TRBJ2-7; D remains ambiguous. Trimming removed 6 bases from V and 7 bases from J, with 10 bases in between. The CDR3 is made up of 10 amino acids. Germline V gene lookup returns CDR1 SQVTM and CDR2 ANQGSEA. CDR3 region: CSVDSGEQYF. In DNA, the CDR3 is TGCAGCGTCGACTCTGGGGAGCAGTACTTC.

This clone was recorded a few times. V gene TRBV28 combines with J gene TRBJ1-5; no clear D. The CDR3 has 15 amino acids. Per germline, CDR1 MDHEN and CDR2 SYDVKM. V was clipped by 8 bases and J by 0 bases, with 14 bases between them. As DNA, the CDR3 is TGTGCCAGCTTGGGTACACCGTATAGCAATCAGCCCCAGCATTTT. Amino acids: CASLGTPYSNQPQHF.

This sequence joins TRBV11-3 and TRBJ2-1, with TRBD2 matching over 7 bases. The CDR3 runs 16 residues. V was clipped by 0 bases and J by 9 bases; unmatched bases: 11. CDR1 SGHNT and CDR2 YENEEA come from the germline V gene. Written as DNA, the CDR3 is TGTGCCAGCAGCTTAGAAGGTGCGGGAGCTTTTGGTGAGCAGTTCTTC. Protein sequence: CASSLEGAGAFGEQFF.

The chain has TRBV7-9 and TRBJ2-7; TRBD1 matches at 8 bases. The germline V gene has CDR1 SEHNR and CDR2 FQNEAQ (reference sequence). The CDR3 loop spans 14 amino acids. With 4 bases clipped from V and 6 bases from J, the junction kept 8 bases outside the gene matches. Written as DNA, the CDR3 is TGTGCCAGCAGCTCCGAGACAGGGGTAGGCGAGCAGTACTTC. Protein product: CASSSETGVGEQYF.

J is TRBJ2-3 and V is TRBV5-6; D gene unclear. Germline loops: CDR1 SGHDT, CDR2 YYEEEE. This CDR3 comprises 16 residues. Trimming took 4 bases from V and 2 from J, leaving 17 bases between them. CDR3 bases: TGTGCCAGCAGCGCCATCTATCGGGTTCCCACAGATACGCAGTATTTT. Protein: CASSAIYRVPTDTQYF.

This clone turned up a few times. The chain uses TRBV5-5 and TRBJ1-5; D possibly corresponds to TRBD1 (5 bases). Germline V gene data show CDR1 as SGHKS and CDR2 as YYEKEE (reference sequence). The CDR3 covers 16 residues. V gave up 0 bases and J gave up 0 bases, with 10 bases separating them. CDR3: CASSLGQGVSNQPQHF. The CDR3 nucleotides read TGTGCCAGCAGCTTGGGGCAGGGAGTTAGCAATCAGCCCCAGCATTTT.

The chain joins TRBV5-6 to TRBJ2-5, with a weak D call TRBD2 (5 bases). This CDR3 spans 13 amino acids. V lost 0 bases and J lost 11, with 14 bases in between. Germline V gives CDR1 SGHDT, CDR2 YYEEEE. This CDR3 is CASSLAGSGAQYF. The CDR3 region has the DNA TGTGCCAGCAGCTTGGCGGGGTCAGGTGCTCAGTACTTC.

The J gene is TRBJ1-2, the V gene TRBV2, with a weak D call TRBD1 (5 bases). The germline V gene has CDR1 SNHLY and CDR2 FYNNEI. Trimming removed 2 bases from V and 6 bases from J, with 16 bases in between. The CDR3 is 15 amino acids. CDR3 region: CASSEFGGESDGYTF. DNA for the CDR3: TGTGCCAGCAGTGAATTCGGAGGGGAGAGTGATGGCTACACCTTC. Combining the CDR3 with reference TRBV2 and TRBJ1-2 gives the whole variable domain EPEVTQTPSHQVTQMGQEVILRCVPISNHLYFYWYRQILGQKVEFLVSFYNNEISEKSEIFDDQFSVERPDGSNFTLKIRSTKLEDSAMYFCASSEFGGESDGYTFGSGTRLTVV.

The chain combines TRBV29-1 with TRBJ2-5; 9 bases map to TRBD2. This CDR3 is built from 14 residues. V shed 7 bases and J 5 bases; nucleotides not matched to a gene: 11. In germline, CDR1 is SQVTM, CDR2 ANQGSEA. The CDR3 loop is CSAGGAGGRETQYF. DNA for the CDR3: TGCAGCGCGGGGGGTGCGGGAGGGAGGGAGACCCAGTACTTC.

The chain recombines TRBV5-1 with TRBJ2-7; the D gene could be TRBD1 or TRBD2 (5 bases each). This CDR3 contains 17 residues. Germline CDR1 reads SGHRS; CDR2 reads YFSETQ. The V end lost 0 bases, the J end lost 0 bases, and 16 bases lay between the germline ends. The CDR3 loop reads CASSLVPGTQSSYEQYF. The DNA for the CDR3 is TGCGCCAGCAGCTTGGTCCCAGGGACCCAGAGCTCCTACGAGCAGTACTTC. The full variable domain, rest sourced from reference TRBV5-1 and TRBJ2-7, is KAGVTQTPRYLIKTRGQQVTLSCSPISGHRSVSWYQQTPGQGLQFLFEYFSETQRNKGNFPGRFSGRQFSNSRSEMNVSTLELGDSALYLCASSLVPGTQSSYEQYFGPGTRLTVT.

This clone was recorded only once. The CDR3, as DNA: TGTGCCAGCAGCTTAGGACTAGCGGGGGCAACCTGGGAGACCCAGTACTTC. It codes for CASSLGLAGATWETQYF. V and J are TRBV11-2 and TRBJ2-5, with TRBD2 matching 12 bases. The germline CDR1 and CDR2 sequences are SGHAT and FQNNGV. CDR3 length: 17 amino acids. Trimming took 1 base from V and 5 from J; bases not matched to a gene: 8.